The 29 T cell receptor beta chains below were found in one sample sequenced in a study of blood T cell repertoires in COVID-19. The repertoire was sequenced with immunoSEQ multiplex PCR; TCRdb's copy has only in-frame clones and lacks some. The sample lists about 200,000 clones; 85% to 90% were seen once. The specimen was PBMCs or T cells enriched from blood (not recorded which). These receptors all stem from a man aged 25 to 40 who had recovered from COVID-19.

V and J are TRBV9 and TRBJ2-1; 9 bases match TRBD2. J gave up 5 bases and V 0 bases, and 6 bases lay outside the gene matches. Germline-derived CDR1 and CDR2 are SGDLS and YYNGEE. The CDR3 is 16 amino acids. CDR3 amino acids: CASSVVAGGPHNEQFF. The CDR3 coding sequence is TGTGCCAGCAGCGTAGTGGCGGGGGGGCCGCACAATGAGCAGTTCTTC.

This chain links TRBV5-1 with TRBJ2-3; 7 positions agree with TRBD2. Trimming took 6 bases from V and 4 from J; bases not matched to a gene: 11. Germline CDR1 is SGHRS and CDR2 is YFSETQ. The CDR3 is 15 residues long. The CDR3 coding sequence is TGCGCCAGCAATGGGGGGGAGGCGTCTTCAGATACGCAGTATTTT. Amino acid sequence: CASNGGEASSDTQYF.

CDR3 protein: CASSLGASGNQETQYF. The CDR3 nucleotides read TGTGCCAGCAGTTTAGGGGCTAGCGGGAACCAAGAGACCCAGTACTTC. The chain is built from TRBV28 and TRBJ2-5; 9 nucleotides align to TRBD2. This CDR3 has 16 amino acids. V gave up 2 bases and J gave up 0 bases; unmatched junction bases: 4. The germline CDR1 and CDR2 sequences are MDHEN and SYDVKM. The full variable domain, rest sourced from reference TRBV28 and TRBJ2-5, is DVKVTQSSRYLVKRTGEKVFLECVQDMDHENMFWYRQDPGLGLRLIYFSYDVKMKEKGDIPEGYSVSREKKERFSLILESASTNQTSMYLCASSLGASGNQETQYFGPGTRLLVL.

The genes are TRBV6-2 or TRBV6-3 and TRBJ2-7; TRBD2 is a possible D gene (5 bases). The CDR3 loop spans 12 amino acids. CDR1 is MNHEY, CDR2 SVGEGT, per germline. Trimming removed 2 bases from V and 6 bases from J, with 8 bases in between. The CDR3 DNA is TGTGCCAGCAGTTACCCTAGCTCCGAGCAGTACTTC. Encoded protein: CASSYPSSEQYF.

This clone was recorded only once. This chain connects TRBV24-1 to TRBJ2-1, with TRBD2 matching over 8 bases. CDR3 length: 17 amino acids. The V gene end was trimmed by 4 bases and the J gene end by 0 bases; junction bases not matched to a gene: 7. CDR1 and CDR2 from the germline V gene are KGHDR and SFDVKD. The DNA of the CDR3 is TGTGCCACCAGTGACCAAGGACTAGCTTTCTCCTACAATGAGCAGTTCTTC. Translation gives CATSDQGLAFSYNEQFF.

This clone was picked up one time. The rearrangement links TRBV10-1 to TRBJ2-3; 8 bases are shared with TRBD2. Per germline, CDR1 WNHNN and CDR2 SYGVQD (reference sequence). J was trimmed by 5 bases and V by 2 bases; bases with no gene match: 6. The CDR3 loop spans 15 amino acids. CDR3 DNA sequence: TGCGCCAGCAGTGAGGGAGCGGGGGTGAGAGATACGCAGTATTTT. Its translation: CASSEGAGVRDTQYF.

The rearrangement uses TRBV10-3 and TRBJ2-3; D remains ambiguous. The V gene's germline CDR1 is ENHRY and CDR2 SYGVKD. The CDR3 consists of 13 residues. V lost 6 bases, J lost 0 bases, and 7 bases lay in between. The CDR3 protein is CAIRTASTDTQYF. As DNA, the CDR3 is TGTGCCATCAGAACAGCTAGCACAGATACGCAGTATTTT.

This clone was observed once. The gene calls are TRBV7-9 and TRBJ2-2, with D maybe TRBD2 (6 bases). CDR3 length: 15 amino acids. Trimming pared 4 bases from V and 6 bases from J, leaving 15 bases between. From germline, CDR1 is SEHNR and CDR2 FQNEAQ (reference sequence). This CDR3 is CASSSRGGDAGELFF. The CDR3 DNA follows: TGTGCCAGCAGCTCCAGAGGAGGGGATGCCGGGGAGCTGTTTTTT. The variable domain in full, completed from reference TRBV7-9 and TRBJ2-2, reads DTGVSQNPRHKITKRGQNVTFRCDPISEHNRLYWYRQTLGQGPEFLTYFQNEAQLEKSRLLSDRFSAERPKGSFSTLEIQRTEQGDSAMYLCASSSRGGDAGELFFGEGSRLTVL.

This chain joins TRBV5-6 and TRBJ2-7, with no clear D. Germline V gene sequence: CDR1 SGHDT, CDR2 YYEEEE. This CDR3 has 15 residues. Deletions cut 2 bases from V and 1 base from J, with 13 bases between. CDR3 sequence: CASSLIVLRSYEQYF. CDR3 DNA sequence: TGTGCCAGCAGCTTAATCGTTCTGCGATCCTACGAGCAGTACTTC.

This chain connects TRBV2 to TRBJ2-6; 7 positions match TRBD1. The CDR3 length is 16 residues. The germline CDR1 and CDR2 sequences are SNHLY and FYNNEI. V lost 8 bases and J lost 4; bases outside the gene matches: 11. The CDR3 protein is CASRDRTSSGANVLTF. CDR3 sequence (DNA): TGTGCCAGCCGGGACAGAACCTCTTCGGGGGCCAACGTCCTGACTTTC.

The CDR3 bases are TGTGCCAGCAGCTTAGCTCGACAGAGCCTCTATAATTCACCCCTCCACTTT. Its protein product is CASSLARQSLYNSPLHF. The V call is TRBV7-8, the J call TRBJ1-6; D may be TRBD1 (5 bases). V dropped 0 bases and J dropped 3 bases, with 12 bases sitting between them. Germline lookup yields CDR1 SGHVS and CDR2 FQNEAQ. This CDR3 spans 17 amino acids.

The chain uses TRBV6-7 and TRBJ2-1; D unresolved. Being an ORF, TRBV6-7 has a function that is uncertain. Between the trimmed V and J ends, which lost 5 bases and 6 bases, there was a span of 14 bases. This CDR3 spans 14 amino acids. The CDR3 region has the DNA TGTGCCAGCAGTATCCGACTGCTGTGCAATGAGCAGTTCTTC. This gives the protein CASSIRLLCNEQFF.

The CDR3 sequence is CASSQDQGTPTEAFF. CDR3 DNA sequence: TGTGCCAGCAGCCAAGACCAGGGGACCCCCACTGAAGCTTTCTTT. The chain is built from TRBV3-1 (or the pseudogene TRBV3-2) and TRBJ1-1, with D perhaps TRBD1 (6 bases). V was shortened by 0 bases and J by 4 bases, with 12 bases between the two germline ends. Looked up from germline, CDR1 is LGHDT and CDR2 is YNNKEL (reference sequence). CDR3 length: 15 amino acids.

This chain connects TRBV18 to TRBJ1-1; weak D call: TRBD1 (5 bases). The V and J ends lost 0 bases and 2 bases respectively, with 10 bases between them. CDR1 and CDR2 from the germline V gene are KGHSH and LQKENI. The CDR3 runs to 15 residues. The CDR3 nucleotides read TGTGCCAGCTCACCACCGGGACTGCCAAACACTGAAGCTTTCTTT. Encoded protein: CASSPPGLPNTEAFF.

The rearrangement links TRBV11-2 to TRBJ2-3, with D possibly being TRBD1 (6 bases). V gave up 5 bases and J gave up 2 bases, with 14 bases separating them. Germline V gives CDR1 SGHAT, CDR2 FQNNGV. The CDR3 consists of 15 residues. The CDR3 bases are TGTGCCAGCAGCGCCCGAACAGGGTCCACAGATACGCAGTATTTT. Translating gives CASSARTGSTDTQYF.

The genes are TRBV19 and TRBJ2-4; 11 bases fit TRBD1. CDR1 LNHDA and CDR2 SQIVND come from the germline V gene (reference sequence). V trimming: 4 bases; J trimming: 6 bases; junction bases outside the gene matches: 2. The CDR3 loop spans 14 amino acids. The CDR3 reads CASSRTGGTNIQYF. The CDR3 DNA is TGTGCCAGTAGTAGGACAGGGGGCACAAACATTCAGTACTTC.

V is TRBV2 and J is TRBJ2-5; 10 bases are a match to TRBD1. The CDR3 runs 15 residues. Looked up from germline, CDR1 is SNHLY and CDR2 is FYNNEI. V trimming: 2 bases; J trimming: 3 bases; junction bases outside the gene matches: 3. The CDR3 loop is CASSELGTGEETQYF. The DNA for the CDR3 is TGTGCCAGCAGTGAATTAGGGACAGGGGAAGAGACCCAGTACTTC.

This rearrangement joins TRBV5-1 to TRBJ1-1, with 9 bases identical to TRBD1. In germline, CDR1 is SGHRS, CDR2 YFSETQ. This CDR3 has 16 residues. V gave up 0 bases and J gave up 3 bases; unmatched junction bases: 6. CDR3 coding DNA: TGCGCCAGCAGCTTGGACAGGGGGCTGGGGGACACTGAAGCTTTCTTT. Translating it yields CASSLDRGLGDTEAFF.

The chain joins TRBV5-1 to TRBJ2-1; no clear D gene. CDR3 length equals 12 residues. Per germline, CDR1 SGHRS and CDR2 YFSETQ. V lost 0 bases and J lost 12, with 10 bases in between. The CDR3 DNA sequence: TGCGCCAGCAGCTTGGTCCCATTGGCGCAGTTCTTC. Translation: CASSLVPLAQFF. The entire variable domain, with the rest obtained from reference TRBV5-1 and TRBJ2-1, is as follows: KAGVTQTPRYLIKTRGQQVTLSCSPISGHRSVSWYQQTPGQGLQFLFEYFSETQRNKGNFPGRFSGRQFSNSRSEMNVSTLELGDSALYLCASSLVPLAQFFGPGTRLTVL.

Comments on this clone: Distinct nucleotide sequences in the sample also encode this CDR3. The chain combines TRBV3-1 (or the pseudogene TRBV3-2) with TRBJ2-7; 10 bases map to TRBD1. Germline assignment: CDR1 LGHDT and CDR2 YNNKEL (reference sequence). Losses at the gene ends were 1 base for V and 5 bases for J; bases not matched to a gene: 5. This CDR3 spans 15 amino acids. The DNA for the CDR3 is TGTGCCAGCAGCCAAGGTCGTGACAGGGGGCACGAGCAGTACTTC. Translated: CASSQGRDRGHEQYF.

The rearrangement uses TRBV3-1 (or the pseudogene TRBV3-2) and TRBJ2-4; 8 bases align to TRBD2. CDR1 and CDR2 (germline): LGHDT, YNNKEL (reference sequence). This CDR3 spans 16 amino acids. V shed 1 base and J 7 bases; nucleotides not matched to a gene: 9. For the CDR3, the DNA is TGTGCCAGCAGCCAAGTAGGACTAGCCGGGGTTAACATTCAGTACTTC. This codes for CASSQVGLAGVNIQYF.

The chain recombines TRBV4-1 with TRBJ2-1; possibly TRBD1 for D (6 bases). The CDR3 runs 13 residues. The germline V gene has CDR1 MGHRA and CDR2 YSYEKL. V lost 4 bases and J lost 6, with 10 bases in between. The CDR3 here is CASSRTGSNEQFF. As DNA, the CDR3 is TGCGCCAGCAGCCGTACAGGGTCCAATGAGCAGTTCTTC.

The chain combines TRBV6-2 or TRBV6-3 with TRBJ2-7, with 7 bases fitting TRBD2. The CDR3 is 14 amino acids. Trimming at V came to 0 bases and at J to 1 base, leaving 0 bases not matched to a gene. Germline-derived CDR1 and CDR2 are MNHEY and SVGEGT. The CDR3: CASSYSRGSYEQYF. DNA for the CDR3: TGTGCCAGCAGTTACTCGCGGGGGTCCTACGAGCAGTACTTC.

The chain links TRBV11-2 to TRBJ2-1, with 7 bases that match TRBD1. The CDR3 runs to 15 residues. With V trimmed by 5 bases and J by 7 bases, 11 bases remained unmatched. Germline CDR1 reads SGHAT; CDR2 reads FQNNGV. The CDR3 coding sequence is TGTGCCAGCAGCCCTACTAGGGGGCTAGGTAATGAGCAGTTCTTC. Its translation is CASSPTRGLGNEQFF.

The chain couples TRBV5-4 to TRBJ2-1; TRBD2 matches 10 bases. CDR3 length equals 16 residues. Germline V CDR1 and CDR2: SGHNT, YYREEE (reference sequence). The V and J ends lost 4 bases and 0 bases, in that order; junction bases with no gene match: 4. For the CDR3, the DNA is TGTGCCAGCAGCATCCCTAGCGGGGGCTCCTACAATGAGCAGTTCTTC. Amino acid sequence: CASSIPSGGSYNEQFF.

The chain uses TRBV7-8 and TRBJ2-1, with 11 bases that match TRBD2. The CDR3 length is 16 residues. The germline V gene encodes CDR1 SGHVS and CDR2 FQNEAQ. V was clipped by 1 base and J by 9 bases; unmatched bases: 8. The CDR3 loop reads CASSLETGTSGGEQFF. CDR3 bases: TGTGCCAGCAGCTTAGAGACCGGGACTAGCGGAGGTGAGCAGTTCTTC.

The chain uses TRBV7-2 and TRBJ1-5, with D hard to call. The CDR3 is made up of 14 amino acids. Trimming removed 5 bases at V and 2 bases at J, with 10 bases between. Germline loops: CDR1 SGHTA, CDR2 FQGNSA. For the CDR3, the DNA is TGTGCCAGCAGCCAGCGCGGCGGCAATCAGCCCCAGCATTTT. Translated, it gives CASSQRGGNQPQHF. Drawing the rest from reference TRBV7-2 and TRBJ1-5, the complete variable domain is GAGVSQSPSNKVTEKGKDVELRCDPISGHTALYWYRQSLGQGLEFLIYFQGNSAPDKSGLPSDRFSAERTGGSVSTLTIQRTQQEDSAVYLCASSQRGGNQPQHFGDGTRLSIL.

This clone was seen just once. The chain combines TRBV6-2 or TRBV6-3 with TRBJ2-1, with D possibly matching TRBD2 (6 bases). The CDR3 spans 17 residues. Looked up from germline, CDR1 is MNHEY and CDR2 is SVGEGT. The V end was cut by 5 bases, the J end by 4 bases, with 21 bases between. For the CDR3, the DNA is TGTGCCAGCAGTAAGGCCCTGCGGGATAGTTTTTACAATGAGCAGTTCTTC. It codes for CASSKALRDSFYNEQFF.

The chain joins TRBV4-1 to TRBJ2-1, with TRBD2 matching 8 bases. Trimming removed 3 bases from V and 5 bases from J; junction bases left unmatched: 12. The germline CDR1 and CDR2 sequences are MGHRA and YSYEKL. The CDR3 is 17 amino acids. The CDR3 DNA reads TGCGCCAGCAGCCATGCCAGCGGGGGCCCCCTCCACAATGAGCAGTTCTTC. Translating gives CASSHASGGPLHNEQFF.